This TCR beta chain was captured by sequencing in a study of blood T cells in healthy people across ages. The ends were cut back, 0 bases at V and 4 bases at J, with 15 bases in the middle. Per the germline V gene, CDR1 is LGHNA and CDR2 is YSLEER. The CDR3 has 16 amino acids. Whole-study results and caveats: Unknown donor CMV status possibly confounded expanded clonotype changes.

This clonotype was counted only a few times. Its antigen is unknown. The second PCR ran roughly 7 to 12 cycles with a sample-barcoded 5' primer and J-beta primers. TCRdb ran MiXCR on the 5' RACE reads and lists one entry per CDR3 protein. The sample lists 1.5 million or so distinct CDR3 sequences; roughly 43% were seen once. This TCR was sampled from a woman younger than 35 in good health. Input material: blood. The rearrangement links TRBV4-3 to TRBJ1-2; tentative D call: TRBD1 (6 bases). CDR3 protein: CASSQDGGQGTYGYTF. The CDR3 nucleotides read TGCGCCAGCAGCCAAGATGGCGGTCAGGGGACCTATGGCTACACCTTC.